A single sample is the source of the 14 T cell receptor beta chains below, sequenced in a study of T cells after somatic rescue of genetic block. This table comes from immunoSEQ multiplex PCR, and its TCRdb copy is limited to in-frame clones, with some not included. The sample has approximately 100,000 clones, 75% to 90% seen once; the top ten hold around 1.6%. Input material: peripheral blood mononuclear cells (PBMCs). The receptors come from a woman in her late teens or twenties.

Here the CDR3 reads CASSQRTGFKTEAFF. In nucleotides, the CDR3 is TGTGCCAGCAGCCAACGGACAGGGTTTAAGACTGAAGCTTTCTTT. This chain links TRBV14 with TRBJ1-1; TRBD1 agrees at 8 bases. CDR3 length equals 15 residues. The V segment lost 2 bases and the J segment 5 bases; nucleotides outside the gene matches: 7. The germline V gene has CDR1 SGHDN and CDR2 FVKESK.

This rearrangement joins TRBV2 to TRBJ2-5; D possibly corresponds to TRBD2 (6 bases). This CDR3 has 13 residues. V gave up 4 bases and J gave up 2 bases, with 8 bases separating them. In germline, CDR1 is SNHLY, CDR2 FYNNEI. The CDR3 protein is CASSAGVQETQYF. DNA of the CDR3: TGTGCCAGCAGTGCGGGGGTTCAAGAGACCCAGTACTTC.

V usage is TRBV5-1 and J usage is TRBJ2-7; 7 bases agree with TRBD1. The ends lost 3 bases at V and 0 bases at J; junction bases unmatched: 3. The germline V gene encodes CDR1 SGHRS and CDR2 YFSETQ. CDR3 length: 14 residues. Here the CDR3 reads CASSYTGASYEQYF. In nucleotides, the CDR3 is TGCGCCAGCAGCTACACAGGGGCCTCCTACGAGCAGTACTTC.

The CDR3 DNA reads as TGTGCCAGCAGCTTGGGTAGAGGGACAGATACGCAGTATTTT. This sequence encodes CASSLGRGTDTQYF. V usage is TRBV11-2 and J usage is TRBJ2-3; possible D gene TRBD2, 5 bases. Germline-derived CDR1 and CDR2 are SGHAT and FQNNGV. CDR3 length: 14 amino acids. Trimming took off 3 bases at V and 3 bases at J, with 10 bases between the two ends.

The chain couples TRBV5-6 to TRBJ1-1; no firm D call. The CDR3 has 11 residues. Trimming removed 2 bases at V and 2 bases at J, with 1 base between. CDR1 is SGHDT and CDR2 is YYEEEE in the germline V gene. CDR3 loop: CASSLNTEAFF. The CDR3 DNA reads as TGTGCCAGCAGCTTAAACACTGAAGCTTTCTTT.

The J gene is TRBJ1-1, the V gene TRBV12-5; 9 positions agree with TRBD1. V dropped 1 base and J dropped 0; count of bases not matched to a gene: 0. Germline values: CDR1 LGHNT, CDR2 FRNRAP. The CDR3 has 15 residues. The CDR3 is CASGLGQGVNTEAFF. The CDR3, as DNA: TGTGCTAGTGGTTTGGGACAGGGGGTGAACACTGAAGCTTTCTTT.

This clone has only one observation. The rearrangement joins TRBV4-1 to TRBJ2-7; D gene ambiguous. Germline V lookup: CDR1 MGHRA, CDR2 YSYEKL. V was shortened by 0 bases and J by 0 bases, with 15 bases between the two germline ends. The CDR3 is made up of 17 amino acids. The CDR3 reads CASSQDPVTVSSYEQYF. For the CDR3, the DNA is TGCGCCAGCAGCCAAGATCCTGTAACCGTAAGCTCCTACGAGCAGTACTTC.

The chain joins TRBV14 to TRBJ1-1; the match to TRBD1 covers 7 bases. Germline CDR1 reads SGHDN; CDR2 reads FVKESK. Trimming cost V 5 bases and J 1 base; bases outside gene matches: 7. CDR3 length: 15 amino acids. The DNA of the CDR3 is TGTGCCAGCAGCTCTTGGGGGACAGCGAACACTGAAGCTTTCTTT. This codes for CASSSWGTANTEAFF.

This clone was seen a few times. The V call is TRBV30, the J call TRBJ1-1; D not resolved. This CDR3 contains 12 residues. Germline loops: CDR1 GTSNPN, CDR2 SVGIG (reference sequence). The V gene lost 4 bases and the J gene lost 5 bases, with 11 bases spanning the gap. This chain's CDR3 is CAWNSGGTEAFF. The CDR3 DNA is TGTGCCTGGAATTCAGGAGGAACTGAAGCTTTCTTT.

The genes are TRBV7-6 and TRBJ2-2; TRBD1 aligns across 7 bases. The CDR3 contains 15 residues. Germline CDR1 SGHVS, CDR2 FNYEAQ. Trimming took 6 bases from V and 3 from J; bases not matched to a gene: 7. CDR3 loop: CASRPDRVDTGELFF. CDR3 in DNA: TGTGCCAGCAGACCAGACAGGGTCGACACCGGGGAGCTGTTTTTT. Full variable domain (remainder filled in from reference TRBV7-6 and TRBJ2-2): GAGVSQSPRYKVTKRGQDVALRCDPISGHVSLYWYRQALGQGPEFLTYFNYEAQQDKSGLPNDRFSAERPEGSISTLTIQRTEQRDSAMYRCASRPDRVDTGELFFGEGSRLTVL.

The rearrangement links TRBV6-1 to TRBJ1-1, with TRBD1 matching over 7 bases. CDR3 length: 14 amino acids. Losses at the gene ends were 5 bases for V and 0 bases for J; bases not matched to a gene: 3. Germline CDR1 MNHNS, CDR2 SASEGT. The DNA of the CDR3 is TGTGCCAGCAGTAGGGACAGTTTGAACACTGAAGCTTTCTTT. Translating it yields CASSRDSLNTEAFF.

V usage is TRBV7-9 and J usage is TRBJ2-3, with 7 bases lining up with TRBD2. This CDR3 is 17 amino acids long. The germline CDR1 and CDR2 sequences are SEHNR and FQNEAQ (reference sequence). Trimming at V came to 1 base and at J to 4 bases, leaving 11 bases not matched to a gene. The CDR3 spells CASSLEIGGGPADTQYF. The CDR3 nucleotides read TGTGCCAGCAGCTTAGAGATCGGGGGAGGGCCGGCAGATACGCAGTATTTT.

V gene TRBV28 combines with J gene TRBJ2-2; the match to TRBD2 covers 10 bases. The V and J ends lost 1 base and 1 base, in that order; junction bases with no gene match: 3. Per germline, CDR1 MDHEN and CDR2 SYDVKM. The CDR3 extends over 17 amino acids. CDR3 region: CASSLSLAGVNTGELFF. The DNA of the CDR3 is TGTGCCAGCAGTTTATCTCTAGCGGGAGTGAACACCGGGGAGCTGTTTTTT.

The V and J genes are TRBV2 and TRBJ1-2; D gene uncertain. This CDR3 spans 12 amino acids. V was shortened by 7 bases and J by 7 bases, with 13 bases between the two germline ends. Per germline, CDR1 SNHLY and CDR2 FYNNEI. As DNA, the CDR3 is TGTGCCAGCATGAGAAGTGCGCGTGGCTACACCTTC. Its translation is CASMRSARGYTF.